Below, 17 T cell receptor beta chains from the same sample are listed, as sequenced in a study of blood T cell repertoires in COVID-19. Some clones are missing from TCRdb's copy, which holds only in-frame ones; the method was immunoSEQ multiplex PCR. The table shows 220,000 or so clones, with roughly 80% occurring only once. Input material: peripheral blood. These receptors were obtained from a woman between 55 and 75 years old with acute or convalescent COVID-19.

The chain is built from TRBV7-9 and TRBJ2-3; 10 nucleotides align to TRBD2. CDR3 length equals 15 residues. CDR1 SEHNR and CDR2 FQNEAQ come from the germline V gene (reference sequence). With 4 bases clipped from V and 1 base from J, the junction kept 2 bases outside the gene matches. The CDR3 spells CASSSLAGGTDTQYF. Here the CDR3 DNA reads TGTGCCAGCAGCTCCCTAGCGGGGGGCACAGATACGCAGTATTTT. Looking up the rest from reference TRBV7-9 and TRBJ2-3 gives the full variable domain: DTGVSQNPRHKITKRGQNVTFRCDPISEHNRLYWYRQTLGQGPEFLTYFQNEAQLEKSRLLSDRFSAERPKGSFSTLEIQRTEQGDSAMYLCASSSLAGGTDTQYFGPGTRLTVL.

The chain carries TRBV5-1 and TRBJ2-7; 7 nucleotides match TRBD2. The CDR3 totals 20 residues. V was clipped by 3 bases and J by 2 bases; unmatched bases: 23. Germline V gene data show CDR1 as SGHRS and CDR2 as YFSETQ. CDR3: CASSYLSGLRGLSSPYEQYF. CDR3 sequence (DNA): TGCGCCAGCAGCTACCTTTCGGGACTCCGGGGACTATCCTCACCCTACGAGCAGTACTTC.

The chain carries TRBV9 and TRBJ1-4; TRBD1 might be the D (5 bases). The CDR3 loop spans 14 amino acids. The germline V and J ends were trimmed by 0 bases and 5 bases, with 8 bases remaining between them. The V gene's germline CDR1 is SGDLS and CDR2 YYNGEE. CDR3 loop: CASSVGRGNEKLFF. CDR3 nucleotides: TGTGCCAGCAGCGTAGGGCGGGGGAATGAAAAACTGTTTTTT.

The chain carries TRBV5-1 and TRBJ1-2; no reliable D call. Germline V lookup: CDR1 SGHRS, CDR2 YFSETQ. CDR3 length equals 15 residues. V gave up 0 bases and J gave up 3 bases, with 12 bases separating them. CDR3 coding DNA: TGCGCCAGCAGCTTGGCAATGGTAGAGGACTATGGCTACACCTTC. It yields the protein CASSLAMVEDYGYTF.

Only a few counts were recorded for this clone. The J gene is TRBJ1-4, the V gene TRBV2; tentative D call: TRBD1 (6 bases). The germline V and J ends were trimmed by 2 bases and 4 bases, with 11 bases remaining between them. This CDR3 comprises 15 residues. CDR1 is SNHLY and CDR2 is FYNNEI in the germline V gene. This chain's CDR3 is CASSEFGTNNEKLFF. In DNA form, the CDR3 reads TGTGCCAGCAGTGAATTTGGGACAAATAATGAAAAACTGTTTTTT. Complete variable domain (other parts from reference TRBV2 and TRBJ1-4): EPEVTQTPSHQVTQMGQEVILRCVPISNHLYFYWYRQILGQKVEFLVSFYNNEISEKSEIFDDQFSVERPDGSNFTLKIRSTKLEDSAMYFCASSEFGTNNEKLFFGSGTQLSVL.

This chain joins TRBV28 and TRBJ1-4; 12 bases fit TRBD1. The CDR3 runs to 16 residues. The germline V gene encodes CDR1 MDHEN and CDR2 SYDVKM. The V gene end was trimmed by 5 bases and the J gene end by 8 bases; junction bases not matched to a gene: 9. The CDR3 sequence: CASSPPGQGAREKLFF. The CDR3, as DNA: TGTGCCAGCAGTCCCCCGGGACAGGGGGCTCGGGAAAAACTGTTTTTT.

The chain joins TRBV7-8 to TRBJ2-5; TRBD2 agrees at 7 bases. The V and J ends lost 5 bases and 6 bases, in that order; junction bases with no gene match: 18. This CDR3 region has 17 residues. Germline V gives CDR1 SGHVS, CDR2 FQNEAQ. CDR3 in amino acids: CASSHRSKAGSGKTQYF. The CDR3, as DNA: TGTGCCAGCAGCCATCGGTCGAAAGCGGGGTCGGGAAAGACCCAGTACTTC.

The chain has TRBV28 and TRBJ1-2; unclear D gene. The CDR3 is 18 residues long. Trimming stripped 2 bases from V and 2 bases from J, with 21 bases between. Germline V gives CDR1 MDHEN, CDR2 SYDVKM. The chain's CDR3 is CASSLRDITRSINYGYTF. The CDR3 nucleotides are TGTGCCAGCAGTTTAAGAGACATCACTCGTTCCATCAACTATGGCTACACCTTC.

The chain recombines TRBV7-2 with TRBJ2-7; 11 nucleotides align to TRBD2. Germline assignment: CDR1 SGHTA and CDR2 FQGNSA. The J segment lost 2 bases and the V segment lost 2 bases, leaving 2 bases of the junction unmatched. This CDR3 is built from 15 residues. CDR3 sequence reads: CASSLLAGGTYEQYF. CDR3 DNA sequence: TGTGCCAGCAGCTTATTAGCGGGGGGGACCTACGAGCAGTACTTC.

The chain links TRBV4-1 to TRBJ2-7; possible D gene TRBD1, 5 bases. Trimming pared 0 bases from V and 3 bases from J, leaving 15 bases between. The germline gives CDR1 MGHRA, CDR2 YSYEKL. This CDR3 has 16 residues. This chain's CDR3 is CASSQDGQGRFYEQYF. Written as DNA, the CDR3 is TGCGCCAGCAGCCAAGATGGGCAGGGTCGGTTCTACGAGCAGTACTTC.

This clone was detected only once. The chain combines TRBV2 with TRBJ2-3; 8 bases agree with TRBD1. V was clipped by 5 bases and J by 2 bases; unmatched bases: 12. The CDR3 runs to 17 residues. Germline V gene data show CDR1 as SNHLY and CDR2 as FYNNEI. CDR3 sequence reads: CASSHRTTGALTDTQYF. CDR3 coding DNA: TGTGCCAGCAGTCACCGAACGACAGGGGCCCTCACAGATACGCAGTATTTT.

This chain links TRBV4-2 with TRBJ2-6; the match to TRBD1 covers 7 bases. V was pared by 1 base and J by 12 bases, with 9 bases of the junction left unmatched. Germline lookup yields CDR1 LGHNA and CDR2 YNFKEQ. The CDR3 runs to 15 residues. The CDR3 here is CASSQAETGLAVLTF. The CDR3 DNA sequence: TGTGCCAGCAGCCAAGCCGAGACAGGGTTGGCCGTCCTGACTTTC.

This clone has only a few counts. The V and J genes are TRBV5-4 and TRBJ2-3, with TRBD2 matching 14 bases. Losses at the gene ends were 0 bases for V and 6 bases for J; bases not matched to a gene: 6. The germline V gene has CDR1 SGHNT and CDR2 YYREEE (reference sequence). The length of the CDR3 is 17 residues. The DNA of the CDR3 is TGTGCCAGCAGCTTGGGACTAGCGGGGGGGCCTGCCGATACGCAGTATTTT. This gives the protein CASSLGLAGGPADTQYF.

This clone was seen just once. The chain is built from TRBV7-2 and TRBJ2-2; D is possibly TRBD2 (7 bases). V dropped 3 bases and J dropped 7 bases, with 18 bases sitting between them. CDR3 length equals 16 residues. Looked up from germline, CDR1 is SGHTA and CDR2 is FQGNSA. CDR3 region: CASSFGGAWIDGELFF. CDR3 nucleotides: TGTGCCAGCAGCTTTGGGGGGGCCTGGATTGACGGGGAGCTGTTTTTT.

This chain links TRBV2 with TRBJ2-1; 7 nucleotides line up with TRBD2. There are 15 residues in the CDR3. Germline CDR1 SNHLY, CDR2 FYNNEI. Trimming took 0 bases from V and 13 from J; bases not matched to a gene: 12. CDR3 in DNA: TGTGCCAGCAGTGAAGCTGGAGGGACTATTCGGAACCAGTTCTTC. Translated: CASSEAGGTIRNQFF. The full variable domain, completed using reference TRBV2 and TRBJ2-1, is EPEVTQTPSHQVTQMGQEVILRCVPISNHLYFYWYRQILGQKVEFLVSFYNNEISEKSEIFDDQFSVERPDGSNFTLKIRSTKLEDSAMYFCASSEAGGTIRNQFFGPGTRLTVL.

A word on this clone: Additional DNA sequences in this sample encode the identical CDR3. The V gene is TRBV5-1, the J gene TRBJ2-7; tentative D call: TRBD1 (5 bases). Germline V gene data show CDR1 as SGHRS and CDR2 as YFSETQ. V was trimmed by 0 bases and J by 0 bases, leaving 10 bases between them. This CDR3 is 15 amino acids long. In DNA form, the CDR3 reads TGCGCCAGCAGCTTGGGGCAGGGCTCCTCCTACGAGCAGTACTTC. As protein: CASSLGQGSSYEQYF.

The V call is TRBV25-1, the J call TRBJ1-3; no clear D gene. The V and J ends lost 5 bases and 9 bases respectively, with 8 bases between them. The CDR3 is made up of 11 amino acids. CDR1 and CDR2 (germline): MGHDK, SYGVNS. The CDR3 reads CASSQEGTIYF. The CDR3 nucleotides read TGTGCCAGCAGTCAGGAGGGCACCATATATTTT.